This is a list of T cell receptor beta chains from one sample in a study of blood T cell repertoires in COVID-19. Clones were sequenced by immunoSEQ multiplex PCR, and TCRdb holds only the in-frame ones, with some missing. The sample lists 250,000 to 300,000 clones; about 85% were seen once. The sample consisted of peripheral blood. These receptors originate from a woman aged 45-59 years who had recovered from COVID-19. Both conserved end residues are part of each CDR3. Each record gives: V gene, clone size, J gene, D gene, CDR3 DNA, CDR3 protein. D genes are given only for firm matches. Some rows have no size entry. The others give once, few or many, or a class for an expanded clone.

v_gene: TRBV30; abundance: NA; j_gene: TRBJ1-6; d_gene: TRBD1; CDR3nt: TGTGCCTGGAGCATCCAGACAGGGGGAGGATCACCCCTCCACTTT; CDR3aa: CAWSIQTGGGSPLHF
v_gene: TRBV6-6; abundance: NA; j_gene: TRBJ2-5; d_gene: NA; CDR3nt: TGTGCCAGCCTCCCCCAAGAGGGTTCAGAGACCCAGTACTTC; CDR3aa: CASLPQEGSETQYF
v_gene: TRBV29-1; abundance: NA; j_gene: TRBJ2-1; d_gene: TRBD1; CDR3nt: TGCAGCGTGGGGGTGCGGGACAGGGGCTATAATGAGCAGTTCTTC; CDR3aa: CSVGVRDRGYNEQFF
v_gene: TRBV27; abundance: NA; j_gene: TRBJ1-5; d_gene: NA; CDR3nt: TGTGCCAGCACCCTCTCCGGCGGTAGCAATCAGCCCCAGCATTTT; CDR3aa: CASTLSGGSNQPQHF
v_gene: TRBV5-4; abundance: few; j_gene: TRBJ2-1; d_gene: TRBD2; CDR3nt: TGTGCCAGCAGCTCGAGACTAGCGGGAGGGCCAAGGGAGTTCTTC; CDR3aa: CASSSRLAGGPREFF
v_gene: TRBV7-2; abundance: once; j_gene: TRBJ2-3; d_gene: TRBD2; CDR3nt: TGTGCCAGCACCCTGGGCGGGGGGGCAGTGGATACGCAGTATTTT; CDR3aa: CASTLGGGAVDTQYF
v_gene: TRBV9; abundance: NA; j_gene: TRBJ2-6; d_gene: NA; CDR3nt: TGTGCCAGCAGCGGGAGAAGGGGGGCCAACGTCCTGACTTTC; CDR3aa: CASSGRRGANVLTF
v_gene: TRBV4-3; abundance: NA; j_gene: TRBJ2-7; d_gene: NA; CDR3nt: TGCGCCAGCAGCCAAGATCGAGGGCTAGACTTATACCACGAGCAGTACTTC; CDR3aa: CASSQDRGLDLYHEQYF
v_gene: TRBV7-2; abundance: NA; j_gene: TRBJ1-2; d_gene: NA; CDR3nt: TGTGCCAGCAGCTTAGCCTTGACATTTTACTATGGCTACACCTTC; CDR3aa: CASSLALTFYYGYTF
v_gene: TRBV5-1; abundance: NA; j_gene: TRBJ2-1; d_gene: NA; CDR3nt: TGCGCCAGCAGCTTGGGCAGGGCTCCCTACAATGAGCAGTTCTTC; CDR3aa: CASSLGRAPYNEQFF
v_gene: TRBV30; abundance: NA; j_gene: TRBJ1-2; d_gene: NA; CDR3nt: TGTGCCTGGAGTGTACCGGGGGTTTATGGCTACACCTTC; CDR3aa: CAWSVPGVYGYTF
v_gene: TRBV7-6; abundance: once; j_gene: TRBJ2-7; d_gene: TRBD1; CDR3nt: TGTGCCAGCAGCTTCAGACAGGGGGCGTCCTACGAGCAGTACTTC; CDR3aa: CASSFRQGASYEQYF
v_gene: TRBV6-5; abundance: NA; j_gene: TRBJ2-3; d_gene: TRBD2; CDR3nt: TGTGCCAGCAGTTCCGGGACTAGTGCAGATACGCAGTATTTT; CDR3aa: CASSSGTSADTQYF
v_gene: TRBV9; abundance: NA; j_gene: TRBJ2-3; d_gene: TRBD2; CDR3nt: TGTGCCAGCAGCGTGGGGACTAGCGGCACAGATACGCAGTATTTT; CDR3aa: CASSVGTSGTDTQYF
v_gene: TRBV5-4; abundance: NA; j_gene: TRBJ1-2; d_gene: NA; CDR3nt: TGTGCCAGCAGCTTAGACAGGAGGAGCTATGGCTACACCTTC; CDR3aa: CASSLDRRSYGYTF
v_gene: TRBV9; abundance: NA; j_gene: TRBJ1-5; d_gene: TRBD1; CDR3nt: TGTGCCAGCAGCTTAGGGACAGGGAGCAATCAGCCCCAGCATTTT; CDR3aa: CASSLGTGSNQPQHF
v_gene: TRBV7-3; abundance: NA; j_gene: TRBJ2-1; d_gene: TRBD2; CDR3nt: TGTGCCAGCAGCCTCACTCTAGCGGGAGGGCCCAATGAGCAGTTCTTC; CDR3aa: CASSLTLAGGPNEQFF
v_gene: TRBV2; abundance: NA; j_gene: TRBJ1-2; d_gene: NA; CDR3nt: TGTGCCAGCAGTTCAGGGAGGGCAAGACCCTATGGCTACACCTTC; CDR3aa: CASSSGRARPYGYTF
v_gene: TRBV18; abundance: few; j_gene: TRBJ2-5; d_gene: NA; CDR3nt: TGTGCCAGCTCACCATCACAGGGAGCTAGGCAAGAGACCCAGTACTTC; CDR3aa: CASSPSQGARQETQYF
v_gene: TRBV28; abundance: NA; j_gene: TRBJ1-5; d_gene: NA; CDR3nt: TGTGCCAGCAGGACTAATCAGCCCCAGCATTTT; CDR3aa: CASRTNQPQHF
v_gene: TRBV5-1; abundance: NA; j_gene: TRBJ1-5; d_gene: TRBD1; CDR3nt: TGCGCCAGCAGCTTCTCCGGACAGGGTGAACAGCCCCAGCATTTT; CDR3aa: CASSFSGQGEQPQHF
v_gene: TRBV6-5; abundance: NA; j_gene: TRBJ2-3; d_gene: TRBD1; CDR3nt: TGTGCCAGCCAGAGGGACAGGTATCTCACAGATACGCAGTATTTT; CDR3aa: CASQRDRYLTDTQYF
v_gene: TRBV19; abundance: few; j_gene: TRBJ1-5; d_gene: TRBD1; CDR3nt: TGTGCCAGTACGGGGACAGGAAATCAGCCCCAGCATTTT; CDR3aa: CASTGTGNQPQHF
v_gene: TRBV28; abundance: NA; j_gene: TRBJ1-2; d_gene: TRBD1; CDR3nt: TGTGCCAGCAGTTTACTGCAGGGGGATGGCTACACCTTC; CDR3aa: CASSLLQGDGYTF
v_gene: TRBV11-2; abundance: NA; j_gene: TRBJ1-3; d_gene: NA; CDR3nt: TGTGCCAGCAGCTTCCTGACAGGCAACTCTGGAAACACCATATATTTT; CDR3aa: CASSFLTGNSGNTIYF
v_gene: TRBV7-2; abundance: NA; j_gene: TRBJ2-7; d_gene: TRBD2; CDR3nt: TGTGCCAGCAACACCGGGCCCGGGGGGTGGGAGCAGTACTTC; CDR3aa: CASNTGPGGWEQYF